The 7 T cell receptor beta chains below were found in one sample sequenced in a study of T cell responses to AZD1222 COVID-19 vaccine. The repertoire was sequenced with immunoSEQ multiplex PCR; TCRdb's copy has only in-frame clones and lacks some. The table has some 150,000 clones, 85% to 90% seen once. Sequenced material: peripheral blood, taken 28 days after the second AZD1222 dose. These receptor sequences come from an adult who received the AZD1222 COVID-19 vaccine.

This chain links TRBV19 with TRBJ1-1; D gene uncertain. The germline V and J ends were trimmed by 2 bases and 5 bases, with 9 bases remaining between them. The length of the CDR3 is 13 residues. Per germline, CDR1 LNHDA and CDR2 SQIVND (reference sequence). CDR3 nucleotides: TGTGCCAGTAGTATAAGGACGGCTACTGAAGCTTTCTTT. It is translated as CASSIRTATEAFF.

The CDR3 protein is CASAGDLYNEQFF. The CDR3 nucleotides read TGTGCCAGCGCGGGGGACCTATACAATGAGCAGTTCTTC. The chain combines TRBV2 with TRBJ2-1; TRBD2 matches 7 bases. Germline values: CDR1 SNHLY, CDR2 FYNNEI. The CDR3 length is 13 residues. Germline trimming cut 8 bases from V and 4 bases from J; bases unmatched to any gene: 5.

V usage is TRBV28 and J usage is TRBJ2-7; D is unclear. CDR1 and CDR2 from the germline V gene are MDHEN and SYDVKM. This CDR3 contains 13 residues. V was cut by 2 bases and J by 6 bases, with 11 bases left in between. In DNA form, the CDR3 reads TGTGCCAGCAGTTTAATGTCTCCTTTCGAGCAGTACTTC. Translated: CASSLMSPFEQYF.

CDR3 residues: CASSLKAGPNYGYTF. CDR3 nucleotide sequence: TGTGCCAGCAGCTTAAAGGCAGGACCTAACTATGGCTACACCTTC. The J gene is TRBJ1-2, the V gene TRBV7-9, with unresolved D. V lost 2 bases to trimming and J lost 0 bases, with 10 bases between them. This CDR3 has 15 amino acids. Germline CDR1 SEHNR, CDR2 FQNEAQ (reference sequence).

This sequence joins TRBV27 and TRBJ2-3, with D tentatively TRBD1 (8 bases). The CDR3 contains 15 residues. Germline loops: CDR1 MNHEY, CDR2 SMNVEV (reference sequence). The V end lost 6 bases, the J end lost 5 bases, and 18 bases lay between the germline ends. The CDR3 region is CASSRPYRGGDTQYF. CDR3 nucleotide sequence: TGTGCCAGCAGCCGCCCCTACAGGGGGGGAGATACGCAGTATTTT.

J is TRBJ1-1 and V is TRBV19; 8 bases line up with TRBD1. The CDR3 contains 15 residues. The V gene's germline CDR1 is LNHDA and CDR2 SQIVND (reference sequence). The ends lost 3 bases at V and 1 base at J; junction bases unmatched: 4. The CDR3 coding sequence is TGTGCCAGTAGTATGTGGACAGGGCGGAACACTGAAGCTTTCTTT. It yields the protein CASSMWTGRNTEAFF.

This clone came up once. V usage is TRBV6-5 and J usage is TRBJ1-2, with unresolved D. This CDR3 spans 15 amino acids. From germline, CDR1 is MNHEY and CDR2 SVGAGI. Trimming took 7 bases from V and 7 from J, leaving 22 bases between them. CDR3 region: CASTKSIRVESGYTF. CDR3 DNA: TGTGCCAGCACGAAGTCCATAAGGGTTGAGAGTGGCTACACCTTC.